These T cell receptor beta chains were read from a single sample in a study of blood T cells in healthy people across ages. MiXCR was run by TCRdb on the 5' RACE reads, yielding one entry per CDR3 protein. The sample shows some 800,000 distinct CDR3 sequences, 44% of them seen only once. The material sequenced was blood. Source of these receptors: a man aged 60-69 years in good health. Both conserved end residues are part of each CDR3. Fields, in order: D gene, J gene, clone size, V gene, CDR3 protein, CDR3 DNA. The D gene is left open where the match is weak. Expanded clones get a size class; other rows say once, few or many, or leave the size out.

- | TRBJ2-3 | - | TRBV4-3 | CASSQERTWRLPDTQYF | TGCGCCAGCAGCCAAGAAAGGACTTGGAGGCTTCCAGATACGCAGTATTTT
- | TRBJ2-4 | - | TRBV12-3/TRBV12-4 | CASSFRGFGNIQYF | TGTGCCAGCAGTTTTCGGGGGTTTGGAAACATTCAGTACTTC
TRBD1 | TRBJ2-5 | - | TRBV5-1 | CASSPSTRDREKETQYF | TGCGCCAGCAGCCCGAGTACCAGGGACAGGGAGAAAGAGACCCAGTACTTC
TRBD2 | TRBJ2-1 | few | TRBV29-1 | CSVGRGGVSSYNEQFF | TGCAGCGTTGGCCGGGGAGGGGTGAGCTCCTACAATGAGCAGTTCTTC
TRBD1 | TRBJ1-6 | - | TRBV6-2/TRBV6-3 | CASKLTGQGNSPLHF | TGTGCCAGCAAACTAACAGGACAGGGTAATTCACCCCTCCACTTT
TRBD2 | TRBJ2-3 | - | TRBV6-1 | CASEGLAGGLGTDTQYF | TGTGCCAGCGAGGGACTAGCGGGGGGGCTGGGCACAGATACGCAGTATTTT
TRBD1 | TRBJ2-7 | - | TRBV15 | CATSSGDRPYEQYF | TGTGCCACCAGCAGCGGGGACAGGCCCTACGAGCAGTACTTC
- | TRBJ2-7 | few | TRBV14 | CASSQVDPFRDEQYF | TGTGCCAGCAGCCAAGTGGACCCTTTCAGGGACGAGCAGTACTTC
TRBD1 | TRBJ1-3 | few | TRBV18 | CASSPVGDSSGNTIYF | TGTGCCAGCTCACCGGTCGGGGACAGCTCTGGAAACACCATATATTTT
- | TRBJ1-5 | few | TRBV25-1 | CAGLTGDQPQHF | TGTGCCGGGTTGACGGGAGATCAGCCCCAGCATTTT
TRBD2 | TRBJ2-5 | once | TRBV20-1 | CSARDLVKALAGSETQYF | TGCAGTGCTAGAGATCTCGTTAAGGCGCTAGCGGGGAGTGAGACCCAGTACTTC
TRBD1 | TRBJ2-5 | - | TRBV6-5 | CASSYLDRGSETQYF | TGTGCCAGCAGTTACTTGGACAGGGGTTCGGAGACCCAGTACTTC
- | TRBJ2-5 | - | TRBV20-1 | CSARGVFPSETQYF | TGCAGTGCCCGAGGGGTTTTTCCTAGCGAGACCCAGTACTTC
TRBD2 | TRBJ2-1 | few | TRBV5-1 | CASSSRLIAGGVYNEQFF | TGCGCCAGCAGCTCCCGCCTAATAGCGGGGGGGGTGTACAATGAGCAGTTCTTC
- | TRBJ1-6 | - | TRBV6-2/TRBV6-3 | CASSGKGVSPLHF | TGTGCCAGCAGTGGGAAGGGGGTTTCACCCCTCCACTTT
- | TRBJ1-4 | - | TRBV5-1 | CASSLEGTANEKLFF | TGCGCCAGCAGCTTGGAAGGGACGGCGAATGAAAAACTGTTTTTT
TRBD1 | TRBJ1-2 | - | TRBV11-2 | CTSSRDRVGYGYTF | TGTACCAGCAGCCGCGACAGGGTTGGCTATGGCTACACCTTC
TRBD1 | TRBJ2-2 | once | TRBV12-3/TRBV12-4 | CASRPDRELAGELFF | TGTGCCAGCAGACCTGACAGGGAGCTAGCCGGGGAGCTGTTTTTT
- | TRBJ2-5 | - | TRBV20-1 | CSPLPVGLGETQYF | TGCAGTCCCCTCCCGGTGGGTTTGGGGGAGACCCAGTACTTC
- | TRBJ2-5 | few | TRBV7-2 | CASSLFSDRILPGETQYF | TGTGCCAGCAGCTTGTTTTCTGACAGGATCCTGCCGGGCGAGACCCAGTACTTC
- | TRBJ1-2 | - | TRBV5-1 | CASSLGTGATNYGYTF | TGCGCCAGCAGCTTGGGAACAGGAGCTACTAACTATGGCTACACCTTC
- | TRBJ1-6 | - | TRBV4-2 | CASSRVNSPLHF | TGTGCCAGCAGCCGGGTGAATTCACCCCTCCACTTT
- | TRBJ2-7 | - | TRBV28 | CASTPTQQGHEQYF | TGTGCCAGCACCCCGACCCAGCAGGGCCACGAGCAGTACTTC
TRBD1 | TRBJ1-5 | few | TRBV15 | CATSRDKGANQPQHF | TGTGCCACCAGCAGAGATAAGGGGGCGAATCAGCCCCAGCATTTT
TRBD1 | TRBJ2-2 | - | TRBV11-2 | CASSFPYRGSTGELFF | TGTGCCAGCAGCTTCCCCTACAGGGGAAGCACCGGGGAGCTGTTTTTT
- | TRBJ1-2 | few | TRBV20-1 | CSARFLTQEPLWYGYTF | TGCAGTGCTAGGTTCCTAACTCAGGAGCCCCTTTGGTATGGCTACACCTTC
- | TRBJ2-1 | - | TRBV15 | CATSRDLEGRGQFF | TGTGCCACCAGCAGAGATTTGGAGGGCAGGGGGCAGTTCTTC
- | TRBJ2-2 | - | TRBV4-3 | CASRGVINTGELFF | TGCGCCAGCAGAGGGGTTATCAACACCGGGGAGCTGTTTTTT
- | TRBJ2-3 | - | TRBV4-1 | CASSQGKTGPVWTDTQYF | TGCGCCAGCAGCCAGGGTAAGACTGGTCCCGTTTGGACAGATACGCAGTATTTT
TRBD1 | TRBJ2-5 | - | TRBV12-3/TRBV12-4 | CATRTGAGETQYF | TGTGCCACCCGGACAGGGGCTGGGGAGACCCAGTACTTC
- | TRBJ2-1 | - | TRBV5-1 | CASSLVARGLGNEQFF | TGCGCCAGCAGCTTGGTTGCACGCGGGCTCGGCAATGAGCAGTTCTTC
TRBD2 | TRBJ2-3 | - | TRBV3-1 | CASSQTPLAGYTDRQYF | TGTGCCAGCAGCCAAACACCACTAGCGGGCTACACAGATAGGCAGTATTTT